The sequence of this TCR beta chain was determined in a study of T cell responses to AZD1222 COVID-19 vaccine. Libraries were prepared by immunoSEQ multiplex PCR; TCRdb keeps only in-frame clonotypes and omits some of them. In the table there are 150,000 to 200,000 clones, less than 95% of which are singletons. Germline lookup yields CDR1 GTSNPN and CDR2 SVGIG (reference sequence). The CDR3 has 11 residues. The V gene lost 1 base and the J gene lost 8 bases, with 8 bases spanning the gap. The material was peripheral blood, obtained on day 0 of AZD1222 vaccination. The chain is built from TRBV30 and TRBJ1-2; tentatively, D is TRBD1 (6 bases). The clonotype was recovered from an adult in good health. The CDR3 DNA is TGTGCCTGGAGTGCAGGGGACGGCTACACCTTC. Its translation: CAWSAGDGYTF.